This paragraph covers one T cell receptor (beta chain) sequence. Its antigen is as yet unknown. The record originates from a study of T cell repertoires in cytomegalovirus infection. At the level of the study: An indication of both CMV infection and matching HLA type came from public TCR beta signatures.

TCRdb passed the reads through MiXCR, listing each CDR3 protein once. The sample yields fewer than 850,000 distinct CDR3 sequences, almost 30% seen once. Study results and caveats: Cumulative public TCR beta family frequency identified CMV carriers with the relevant HLA. Dominating the ex vivo response were HLA-C-restricted CMV-specific TCR beta clonotypes.

The clonotype originates from a human donor in good health (CMV status not recorded). Some clones in this sample may be carry-over from other donors' samples. The sample in question was cultured CD8+ T cells from PBMCs, obtained from culture after CMV antigen stimulation.

The CDR3 bases are TGTGCCACCAGCAGAGAATCCCGGGGGGGGCCAAACTCCTACGAGCAGTACTTC. Amino acids: CATSRESRGGPNSYEQYF. The chain carries TRBV15 and TRBJ2-7; 8 bases agree with TRBD2. Germline trimming cut 0 bases from V and 0 bases from J; bases unmatched to any gene: 10. Germline lookup yields CDR1 LNHNV and CDR2 YYDKDF (reference sequence). The CDR3 consists of 18 residues.